The clone carrying this TCR beta chain came up once. This entry comes from a study of blood T cell repertoires in COVID-19. Study information: Samples taken during acute and convalescent COVID-19 were collected in the United States, Italy and Spain. Nucleic acid was either cDNA or gDNA, and it came from T cells, B-cell-depleted T cells, or PBMCs.

Study processing details: Estimated nucleated cell counts came from reference gene primer amplification. The protocol was immunoSEQ multiplex PCR, while the TCRdb copy is restricted to in-frame clones and leaves out a portion. V, J and clone size derive from that table, while D and trimming were established from the DNA sequence. Here the sample spans roughly 330,000 clones, roughly 90% being singletons. V was shortened by 10 bases and J by 4 bases, with 16 bases between the two germline ends. This CDR3 spans 14 amino acids. Germline assignment: CDR1 LGHNA and CDR2 YSLEER. The clonotype comes from a woman in her forties or fifties with active or convalescent COVID-19. The sequenced material came from peripheral blood. The chain joins TRBV4-3 to TRBJ1-4; TRBD1 is a possible D gene (6 bases). The CDR3 coding sequence is TGCGCCACCCCCCTTCAGGGGTTTAATGAAAAACTGTTTTTT. Its translation is CATPLQGFNEKLFF.